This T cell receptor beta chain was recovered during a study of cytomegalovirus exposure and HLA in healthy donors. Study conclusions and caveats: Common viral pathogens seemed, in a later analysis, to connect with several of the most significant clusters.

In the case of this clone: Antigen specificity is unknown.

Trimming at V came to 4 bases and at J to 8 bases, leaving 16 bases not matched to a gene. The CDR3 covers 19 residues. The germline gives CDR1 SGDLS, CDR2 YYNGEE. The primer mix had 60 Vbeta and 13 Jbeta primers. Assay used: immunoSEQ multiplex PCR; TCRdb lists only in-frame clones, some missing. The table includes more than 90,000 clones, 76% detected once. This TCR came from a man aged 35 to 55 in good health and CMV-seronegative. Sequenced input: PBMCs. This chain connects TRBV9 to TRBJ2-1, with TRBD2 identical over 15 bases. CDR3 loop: CASSRRGIGGLAGGHEQFF. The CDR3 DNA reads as TGTGCCAGCAGCCGCCGGGGGATTGGGGGACTAGCGGGAGGTCATGAGCAGTTCTTC. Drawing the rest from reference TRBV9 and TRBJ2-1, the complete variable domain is DSGVTQTPKHLITATGQRVTLRCSPRSGDLSVYWYQQSLDQGLQFLIQYYNGEERAKGNILERFSAQQFPDLHSELNLSSLELGDSALYFCASSRRGIGGLAGGHEQFFGPGTRLTVL.